This record covers a single T cell receptor beta chain. Germline V gene sequence: CDR1 SGHRS, CDR2 YFSETQ. V was cut by 0 bases and J by 2 bases, with 18 bases left in between. The CDR3 length is 17 residues. Original processing notes: The assay estimated nucleated cells by amplifying reference gene primers. Sequencing used immunoSEQ multiplex PCR; TCRdb keeps in-frame clones, though not all of them. V, J and clone size are those of that table, while D and trimming were read from the DNA. The sample consists of roughly 150,000 clones, approximately 84% of them appearing once. The sample comes from a study of blood T cell repertoires in COVID-19.

The rearrangement links TRBV5-1 to TRBJ2-7, with D possibly TRBD1 on 6 matching bases. This TCR came from a woman of 80 years or more with COVID-19, enrolled during active disease. Source material: peripheral blood. The CDR3 bases are TGCGCCAGCAGCTTGGCAGTAGGGGGATCGTTACCCTACGAGCAGTACTTC. This encodes CASSLAVGGSLPYEQYF.